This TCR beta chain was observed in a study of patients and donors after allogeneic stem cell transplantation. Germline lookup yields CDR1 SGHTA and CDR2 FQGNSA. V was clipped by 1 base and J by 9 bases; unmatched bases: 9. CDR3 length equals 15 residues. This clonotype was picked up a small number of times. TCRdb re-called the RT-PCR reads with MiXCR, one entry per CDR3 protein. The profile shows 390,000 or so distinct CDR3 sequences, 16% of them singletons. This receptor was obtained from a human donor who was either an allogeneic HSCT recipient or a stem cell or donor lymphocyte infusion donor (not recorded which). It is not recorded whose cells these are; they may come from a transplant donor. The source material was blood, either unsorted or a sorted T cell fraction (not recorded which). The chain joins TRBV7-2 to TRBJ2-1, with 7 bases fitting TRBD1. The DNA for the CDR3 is TGTGCCAGCAGCTTAGAGTTGGCAGGGGGTTTTGAGCAGTTCTTC. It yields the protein CASSLELAGGFEQFF.